A selection of T cell receptor beta chains follows, all from one sample in a study of regulatory T cells in long-lasting Graves disease. TCRdb reprocessed the multiplex PCR reads with MiXCR, giving one entry per CDR3 protein. Here the sample spans about 440,000 distinct CDR3 sequences, under 15% being singletons. This same sample was also part of a study on T cells in Graves' hyperthyroidism and ophthalmopathy.

Sample: peripheral blood mononuclear cells (PBMCs), taken at new diagnosis, from a patient treated with antithyroid drugs. Receptors were obtained from a woman in her twenties or thirties with Graves disease. Both conserved end residues are part of each CDR3. The D gene is left open where the match is weak. The size field is filled for only some rows; it gives once, few, many or a size class.

j_call d_call v_call clone_size cdr3_aa cdr3_nt
TRBJ2-2 . TRBV5-1 many CASSPGARNTGELFF TGCGCCAGCAGCCCCGGGGCTAGGAACACCGGGGAGCTGTTTTTT
TRBJ1-2 . TRBV7-2 few CASMGPYGYTF TGTGCCAGCATGGGCCCCTATGGCTACACCTTC
TRBJ1-1 . TRBV28 many CASSFQNTEAFF TGTGCCAGCAGTTTCCAGAACACTGAAGCTTTCTTT
TRBJ1-2 . TRBV15 . CATSRESGPGRYGYTF TGTGCCACCAGCAGAGAATCGGGACCCGGAAGATATGGCTACACCTTC
TRBJ1-5 TRBD1 TRBV11-2 . CAGSLEGQGEGHNSNQPQHF TGTGCCGGCAGCTTAGAGGGACAGGGAGAGGGTCATAATAGCAATCAGCCCCAGCATTTT
TRBJ2-7 . TRBV5-1 . CASSAAPGEQYF TGCGCCAGCAGCGCCGCACCGGGGGAGCAGTACTTC
TRBJ1-1 TRBD1 TRBV11-2 many CASSSPGQGKNTEAFF TGTGCCAGCAGCTCCCCGGGACAGGGTAAGAACACTGAAGCTTTCTTT
TRBJ2-4 TRBD1 TRBV7-8 many CASSEMRPGQSLAKNIQYF TGTGCCAGCAGCGAAATGCGGCCGGGACAGTCACTAGCCAAAAACATTCAGTACTTC
TRBJ2-1 TRBD2 TRBV2 . CASRPLAGSYNEQFF TGTGCCAGCAGGCCACTAGCGGGATCCTACAATGAGCAGTTCTTC
TRBJ2-5 . TRBV12-3/TRBV12-4 many CASSLEVQETQYF TGTGCCAGCAGTTTAGAGGTCCAAGAGACCCAGTACTTC
TRBJ2-7 TRBD1 TRBV7-3 many CASSPTGQGLYEQYF TGTGCCAGCAGCCCGACGGGACAGGGCCTCTACGAGCAGTACTTC
TRBJ1-2 . TRBV9 . CASSSGDTFNYGYTF TGTGCCAGCAGCAGTGGAGACACTTTCAACTATGGCTACACCTTC
TRBJ2-1 . TRBV28 many CASSPLPANNEQFF TGTGCCAGCAGTCCCCTCCCCGCGAACAATGAGCAGTTCTTC
TRBJ2-6 . TRBV20-1 . CSAPAQGSGANVLTF TGCAGTGCTCCGGCTCAGGGTTCTGGGGCCAACGTCCTGACTTTC
TRBJ1-3 . TRBV18 many CASSPPVWQGTGNTIYF TGTGCCAGCTCACCACCGGTTTGGCAGGGGACTGGAAACACCATATATTTT
TRBJ1-2 . TRBV9 . CASSIRTDYGYTF TGTGCCAGCAGCATCCGGACAGACTATGGCTACACCTTC
TRBJ2-1 TRBD2 TRBV10-3 . CAISNGTSGRGNEQFF TGTGCCATCAGTAACGGGACTAGCGGGAGAGGGAATGAGCAGTTCTTC
TRBJ2-1 . TRBV10-1 many CASSDMPYEQFF TGCGCCAGCAGTGATATGCCGTATGAGCAGTTCTTC
TRBJ1-1 . TRBV6-1 . CASSLRDTMNTEAFF TGTGCCAGCAGCCTACGGGACACAATGAACACTGAAGCTTTCTTT
TRBJ2-1 TRBD2 TRBV20-1 few CSASTRLAVIFYNEQFF TGCAGTGCTTCAACGAGACTAGCGGTAATTTTCTACAATGAGCAGTTCTTC
TRBJ1-5 . TRBV6-9 many CASSYYGNQPQHF TGTGCCAGCAGTTACTACGGAAATCAGCCCCAGCATTTT
TRBJ2-2 . TRBV9 . CASSESFQNTGELFF TGTGCCAGCAGCGAGAGCTTCCAGAACACCGGGGAGCTGTTTTTT